A single sample is the source of the 7 T cell receptor beta chains below, sequenced in a study of OX40 agonist ivuxolimab in advanced cancers. The method was immunoSEQ multiplex PCR; TCRdb's version includes in-frame clones alone and lacks a portion of them. Seen here are fewer than 45,000 clones, approximately 90% observed once, and the top ten hold 6%. The sample consisted of CD4+ or CD8+ T cells sorted from blood, taken in a trial of the OX40 agonist ivuxolimab. The receptor set was obtained from an adult with an advanced solid tumor such as melanoma, head and neck, liver or kidney cancer.

This chain connects TRBV15 to TRBJ2-7, with D perhaps matching TRBD1 (6 bases). The CDR3 is 16 residues long. V lost 0 bases and J 4 bases, leaving 16 bases between the germline ends. Germline V gives CDR1 LNHNV, CDR2 YYDKDF (reference sequence). The CDR3 loop is CATSRDGGGTLYEQYF. CDR3 DNA sequence: TGTGCCACCAGCAGAGATGGGGGCGGAACCCTTTACGAGCAGTACTTC.

Concerning this clone itself: Germline is not matched at one junction end, which may reflect a read error. J is TRBJ2-5 and V is TRBV6-6; 9 positions match TRBD1. Germline V lookup: CDR1 MNHNY, CDR2 SVGAGI (reference sequence). The CDR3 has 11 residues. The CDR3 sequence is CASKLRDRDHF. The CDR3 region has the DNA TGTGCCAGCAAACTCCGGGACAGGGATCACTTC.

This chain uses TRBV18 with TRBJ2-7; perhaps TRBD1 as D (5 bases). From germline, CDR1 is KGHSH and CDR2 LQKENI. The CDR3 totals 14 residues. V shed 2 bases and J shed 2 bases, with 10 bases lying between them. As DNA, the CDR3 is TGTGCCAGCTCACCAAGCCACAGGACCTACGAGCAGTACTTC. Protein product: CASSPSHRTYEQYF.

This clone was picked up one time. The chain is built from TRBV5-1 and TRBJ2-1; no firm D call. Trimming cost V 0 bases and J 4 bases, with 8 bases left between them. Germline assignment: CDR1 SGHRS and CDR2 YFSETQ. The CDR3 is made up of 14 amino acids. DNA of the CDR3: TGCGCCAGCAGCTTGGGGGCAACATACAATGAGCAGTTCTTC. Translation gives CASSLGATYNEQFF. The full variable domain, with the rest looked up from reference TRBV5-1 and TRBJ2-1, is KAGVTQTPRYLIKTRGQQVTLSCSPISGHRSVSWYQQTPGQGLQFLFEYFSETQRNKGNFPGRFSGRQFSNSRSEMNVSTLELGDSALYLCASSLGATYNEQFFGPGTRLTVL.

V is TRBV28 and J is TRBJ1-2; D not resolved. The CDR3 is 11 residues long. Germline lookup yields CDR1 MDHEN and CDR2 SYDVKM. Trimming cost V 7 bases and J 4 bases, with 7 bases left between them. CDR3 residues: CASKSVYGYTF. CDR3 sequence (DNA): TGTGCCAGCAAGAGCGTCTATGGCTACACCTTC.

This chain connects TRBV10-2 to TRBJ2-7; D call uncertain. Per germline, CDR1 WSHSY and CDR2 SAAADI. There are 13 residues in the CDR3. Between the trimmed V and J ends, which lost 7 bases and 5 bases, there was a span of 15 bases. CDR3 DNA sequence: TGCGCCAGCAACGTTCGAAAAGGAGACGAGCAGTACTTC. Its protein is CASNVRKGDEQYF.

This chain uses TRBV6-5 with TRBJ1-1; D may be TRBD1 (6 bases). CDR3 length: 13 residues. Looked up from germline, CDR1 is MNHEY and CDR2 is SVGAGI. V lost 5 bases and J 6 bases, leaving 13 bases between the germline ends. CDR3 bases: TGTGCCAGCAGTAAAGGGGGGGGACCTGAAGCTTTCTTT. This translates into CASSKGGGPEAFF.